A single sample is the source of the 10 T cell receptor beta chains below, sequenced in a study of CD8 T cells in Susac syndrome. cDNA came from approximately 0.5 to 1 ug RNA primed by random hexamers. TCRdb re-derived calls from the immunoSEQ multiplex PCR reads in MiXCR, one entry per CDR3 protein. The data contain 100,000 to 110,000 distinct CDR3 sequences, about 95% of them singletons. What was sequenced was CD8+ T cells from PBMCs. These receptors originate from a human donor with Susac syndrome.

This rearrangement joins TRBV7-9 to TRBJ2-5; D perhaps matches TRBD2 (6 bases). The germline V gene encodes CDR1 SEHNR and CDR2 FQNEAQ (reference sequence). V dropped 5 bases and J dropped 6 bases, with 19 bases sitting between them. The CDR3 runs to 15 residues. CDR3 loop: CASSPSGVEGQTQYF. The CDR3 bases are TGTGCCAGCAGCCCGTCGGGGGTAGAGGGTCAGACCCAGTACTTC.

Here the CDR3 reads CSVGGMNTEAFF. The CDR3 DNA is TGCAGCGTTGGCGGGATGAACACTGAAGCTTTCTTT. V is TRBV29-1 and J is TRBJ1-1; D unresolved. CDR3 length: 12 amino acids. Trimming removed 4 bases from V and 0 bases from J, with 6 bases in between. CDR1 is SQVTM and CDR2 is ANQGSEA in the germline V gene.

V is TRBV20-1 and J is TRBJ1-1, with a possible D match to TRBD1 (6 bases). CDR1 DFQATT and CDR2 SNEGSKA come from the germline V gene (reference sequence). V was cut by 3 bases and J by 5 bases, with 16 bases left in between. The CDR3 has 14 residues. DNA for the CDR3: TGCAGTGCTAGTTCTCAGGGGCGCGGGACTGAAGCTTTCTTT. Translated, it gives CSASSQGRGTEAFF.

The gene calls are TRBV11-1 and TRBJ2-4, with D perhaps assigned TRBD1 or TRBD2 (5 bases each). Trimming took 6 bases from V and 0 from J, leaving 12 bases between them. The CDR3 is 15 residues long. The germline gives CDR1 SGHAT, CDR2 FQDESV (reference sequence). The CDR3 nucleotides are TGTGCCAGCAGTTCCAGGGCGGGAGCCAAAAACATTCAGTACTTC. Translating gives CASSSRAGAKNIQYF.

This chain links TRBV4-1 with TRBJ1-5; no firm D call. The CDR3 has 17 amino acids. Germline CDR1 and CDR2: MGHRA and YSYEKL. Trimming took off 2 bases at V and 0 bases at J, with 14 bases between the two ends. The CDR3 reads CASSQPQGPYSNQPQHF. CDR3 coding DNA: TGCGCCAGCAGCCAACCACAAGGGCCTTATAGCAATCAGCCCCAGCATTTT.

The rearrangement joins TRBV11-2 to TRBJ2-5; D might be TRBD1 (5 bases). Trimming shortened V by 0 bases and J by 3 bases, and 11 bases separated the two germline ends. Germline CDR1 and CDR2: SGHAT and FQNNGV. The CDR3 totals 15 residues. CDR3 nucleotide sequence: TGTGCCAGCAGCTTAGATAGGGGTGGTGAAGAGACCCAGTACTTC. Its translation is CASSLDRGGEETQYF. The full variable domain, its missing parts supplied by reference TRBV11-2 and TRBJ2-5, is EAGVAQSPRYKIIEKRQSVAFWCNPISGHATLYWYQQILGQGPKLLIQFQNNGVVDDSQLPKDRFSAERLKGVDSTLKIQPAKLEDSAVYLCASSLDRGGEETQYFGPGTRLLVL.

The rearrangement joins TRBV10-3 to TRBJ2-2; D remains unclear. The V gene lost 6 bases and the J gene lost 5 bases, with 10 bases spanning the gap. This CDR3 has 13 residues. Germline V gene sequence: CDR1 ENHRY, CDR2 SYGVKD. The DNA of the CDR3 is TGTGCCATCAGGGGCGATGCGACCGGGGAGCTGTTTTTT. Its protein is CAIRGDATGELFF.

This clonotype has a handful of counts. The rearrangement links TRBV24-1 to TRBJ2-2; TRBD2 is a possible D gene (5 bases). Trimming stripped 9 bases from V and 4 bases from J, with 8 bases between. This CDR3 is 12 amino acids long. In germline, CDR1 is KGHDR, CDR2 SFDVKD. The CDR3 reads CATRGFTGELFF. DNA for the CDR3: TGTGCCACCCGGGGATTCACCGGGGAGCTGTTTTTT.

The rearrangement joins TRBV4-1 to TRBJ1-1; D is perhaps TRBD1 (5 bases). With 0 bases removed from V and 6 bases from J, the gap between germline ends came to 11 bases. Germline-derived CDR1 and CDR2 are MGHRA and YSYEKL. The CDR3 totals 14 residues. Here the CDR3 reads CASSQDIRGPEAFF. CDR3 nucleotide sequence: TGCGCCAGCAGCCAAGATATTAGGGGACCTGAAGCTTTCTTT.

The chain has TRBV25-1 and TRBJ1-1, with unresolved D. Per germline, CDR1 MGHDK and CDR2 SYGVNS. This CDR3 has 12 amino acids. Trimming shortened V by 5 bases and J by 7 bases, and 11 bases separated the two germline ends. In DNA form, the CDR3 reads TGTGCCAGCAGTTTCGGGAACGATGAAGCTTTCTTT. Residues: CASSFGNDEAFF.